A single sample is the source of the 10 T cell receptor beta chains below, sequenced in a study of kidney transplant recipient with SARS-CoV-2 infection. MiXCR, run by TCRdb on the reads, gives a single entry per CDR3 protein. The table has 250,000 or so distinct CDR3 sequences, more than 25% seen once. Sequencing used a blood sample, obtained at baseline and on roughly day 110 from a kidney transplant recipient. These receptors came from a young adult male patient who had COVID-19 and was a kidney transplant recipient. A subset of T cells may come from the graft donor.

This clonotype showed up many times. The V gene is TRBV6-2 or TRBV6-3, the J gene TRBJ2-2; D not certain. Trimming cost V 0 bases and J 9 bases, with 14 bases left between them. The CDR3 extends over 15 amino acids. In germline, CDR1 is MNHEY, CDR2 SVGEGT. The CDR3 reads CASSYSISQAWELFF. CDR3 nucleotides: TGTGCCAGCAGTTACTCTATATCGCAGGCGTGGGAGCTGTTTTTT.

The sample holds many counts of this clonotype. This chain connects TRBV5-1 to TRBJ1-2; D gene uncertain. Germline-derived CDR1 and CDR2 are SGHRS and YFSETQ. The V and J ends lost 7 bases and 4 bases respectively, with 23 bases between them. CDR3 length equals 16 residues. The CDR3 nucleotides are TGCGCCAGCCTATTTATATCGGTTCGAAAGACCTATGGCTACACCTTC. It codes for CASLFISVRKTYGYTF.

Concerning this clonotype: This may be a read error: a much more frequent sequence differs by one nucleotide. The V and J genes are TRBV4-3 and TRBJ2-1, with D perhaps TRBD2 (6 bases). CDR3 size: 17 residues. The germline V gene has CDR1 LGHNA and CDR2 YSLEER. The CDR3 here is CVSSQDFEGGPYNEQFF. CDR3 DNA: TGCGTCAGCAGCCAAGATTTTGAGGGAGGACCCTACAATGAGCAGTTCTTC.

This clonotype was observed at least ten times. The chain combines TRBV6-5 with TRBJ1-4, with 9 bases identical to TRBD1. The CDR3 is made up of 14 amino acids. V lost 6 bases to trimming and J lost 7 bases; unmatched junction nucleotides: 6. Germline-derived CDR1 and CDR2 are MNHEY and SVGAGI. DNA of the CDR3: TGTGCCAGCAGAACAGGGGGCGCGAGTGAAAAACTGTTTTTT. This encodes CASRTGGASEKLFF.

In its sample, this clonotype was seen many times. The V gene is TRBV24-1, the J gene TRBJ2-3, with D unclear. V was pared by 3 bases and J by 6 bases, with 18 bases between. CDR1 and CDR2 from the germline V gene are KGHDR and SFDVKD. This CDR3 is 16 amino acids long. The CDR3 sequence is CATSDRRPPSMDTQYF. The DNA for the CDR3 is TGTGCCACCAGTGATCGACGACCTCCAAGTATGGATACGCAGTATTTT.

This clonotype has a count of ten or more. The chain combines TRBV19 with TRBJ1-5, with 9 bases matching TRBD1. The CDR3 runs to 16 residues. Germline V gives CDR1 LNHDA, CDR2 SQIVND (reference sequence). Trimming at V came to 4 bases and at J to 3 bases, leaving 7 bases not matched to a gene. Here the CDR3 reads CASSTPGQGPNQPQHF. DNA of the CDR3: TGTGCCAGTAGTACCCCTGGACAGGGGCCCAATCAGCCCCAGCATTTT.

In the case of this clonotype: A single base separates this from a much larger clone, so it may be a read error. The V and J genes are TRBV6-5 and TRBJ1-6; no clear D gene. The germline CDR1 and CDR2 sequences are MNHEY and SVGAGI. The CDR3 consists of 15 residues. The CDR3 coding sequence is TGTGCCAGCGGTTACCACAAGGTCTATAATTCACCCCTCCACTTT. Translated: CASGYHKVYNSPLHF.

Ten or more counts support this clonotype. This rearrangement joins TRBV2 to TRBJ1-2; maybe TRBD1 (5 bases). The CDR3 is 11 residues long. V lost 6 bases, J lost 5 bases, and 7 bases lay in between. Germline V gene lookup returns CDR1 SNHLY and CDR2 FYNNEI. CDR3 bases: TGTGCCAGCAGCTCAGGGTATGGCTACACCTTC. Amino acids: CASSSGYGYTF.

This clonotype was seen many times. The chain uses TRBV2 and TRBJ1-6; TRBD1 aligns across 7 bases. This CDR3 spans 15 amino acids. The germline gives CDR1 SNHLY, CDR2 FYNNEI. After removal of 8 bases from V and 4 bases from J, the junction contained 8 bases not matched to a gene. The CDR3 spells CASQREGAYNSPLHF. In nucleotides, the CDR3 is TGTGCCAGCCAACGGGAGGGGGCATATAATTCACCCCTCCACTTT.

This clonotype appeared many times. This rearrangement joins TRBV7-3 to TRBJ1-1, with 9 bases that match TRBD1. Losses at the gene ends were 5 bases for V and 1 base for J; bases not matched to a gene: 5. There are 15 residues in the CDR3. Germline values: CDR1 SGHTA, CDR2 FQGTGA. CDR3 loop: CASSPSGQGNTEAFF. As DNA, the CDR3 is TGTGCCAGCAGCCCTTCGGGACAGGGGAACACTGAAGCTTTCTTT.